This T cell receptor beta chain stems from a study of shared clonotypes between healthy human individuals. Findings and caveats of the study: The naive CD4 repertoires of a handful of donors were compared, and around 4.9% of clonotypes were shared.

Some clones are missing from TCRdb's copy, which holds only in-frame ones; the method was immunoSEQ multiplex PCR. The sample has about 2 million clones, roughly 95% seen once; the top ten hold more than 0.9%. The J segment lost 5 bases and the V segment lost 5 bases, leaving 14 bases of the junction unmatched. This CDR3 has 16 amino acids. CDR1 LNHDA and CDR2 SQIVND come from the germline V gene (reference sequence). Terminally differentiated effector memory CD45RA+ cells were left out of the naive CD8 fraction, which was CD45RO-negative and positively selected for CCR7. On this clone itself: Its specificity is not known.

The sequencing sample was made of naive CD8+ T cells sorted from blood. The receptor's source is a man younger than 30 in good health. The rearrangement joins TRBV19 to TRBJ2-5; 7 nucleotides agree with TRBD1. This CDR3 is CASSPRTGGVPETQYF. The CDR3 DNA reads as TGTGCCAGTAGTCCCCGGACAGGTGGAGTTCCTGAGACCCAGTACTTC. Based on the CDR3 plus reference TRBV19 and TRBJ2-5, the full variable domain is DGGITQSPKYLFRKEGQNVTLSCEQNLNHDAMYWYRQDPGQGLRLIYYSQIVNDFQKGDIAEGYSVSREKKESFPLTVTSAQKNPTAFYLCASSPRTGGVPETQYFGPGTRLLVL.